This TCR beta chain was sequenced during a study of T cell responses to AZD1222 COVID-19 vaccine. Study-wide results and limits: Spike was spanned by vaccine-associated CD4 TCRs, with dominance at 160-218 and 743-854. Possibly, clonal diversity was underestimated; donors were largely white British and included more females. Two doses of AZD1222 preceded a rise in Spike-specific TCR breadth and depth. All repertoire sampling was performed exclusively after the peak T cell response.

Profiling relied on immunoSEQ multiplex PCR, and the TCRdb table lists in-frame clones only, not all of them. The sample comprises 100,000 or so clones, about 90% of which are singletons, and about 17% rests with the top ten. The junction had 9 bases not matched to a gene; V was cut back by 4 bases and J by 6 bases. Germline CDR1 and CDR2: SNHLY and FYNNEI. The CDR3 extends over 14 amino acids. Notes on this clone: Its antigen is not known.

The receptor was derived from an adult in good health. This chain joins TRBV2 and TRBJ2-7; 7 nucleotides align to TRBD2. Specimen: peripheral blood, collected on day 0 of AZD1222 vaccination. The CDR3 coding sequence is TGTGCCAGCAGTGCAGCAACGCGGGGGATCGAGCAGTACTTC. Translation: CASSAATRGIEQYF.